The sequence of this T cell receptor beta chain was determined in a study of cytomegalovirus exposure and HLA in healthy donors listed by TCRdb under 2017. Study-level background: According to an earlier analysis of several hundred of the donors, about 190 million T cells yielded over 90 million unique TCR beta sequences and roughly 280 Gb of sequence data. The study combined high-throughput TCR immunosequencing, statistical association of individual TCRs with disease status, and machine learning to predict cytomegalovirus infection status. A later genetic analysis took genome-wide SNP genotypes for about 55% of the 666 donors and used that subset as a discovery cohort. The genetic ancestry cluster associated with self-reported Caucasian donors included roughly four fifths of the approximately 400 genotyped donors. The study aimed to test whether signatures of past pathogen exposure could be identified by cataloging public T cell receptors. To study patterns of TCR occurrence, a later analysis re-analyzed previously published TCR beta repertoires from 650 to 750 donors and added high-resolution HLA genotyping. HLA typing included class I and class II loci at four-digit resolution. Roughly 300 gigabases of sequencing data and around 85 million unique TCR sequences made up an early release that covered approximately 650 HLA-typed donors. Rather than using new phenotypic data, the later analysis identified candidate immune exposures from TCR beta sequences and from how often those sequences occurred across donors. Typing coverage differed by locus: A, B, C, DRB1 and DQB1 were typed in about 620-640 donors, DQA1 in 522, DPA1 in some 570, and DPB1 in approximately 450. All discovery cohort repertoires had been generated using a single sequencing platform. The study profiled the T cell repertoires of about 640 subjects by immunosequencing and related them to cytomegalovirus serostatus. An earlier analysis of some 600 of the donors applied high-throughput TCR beta sequencing to assess whether each TCR beta V gene segment acted as functional or pseudogenic. Roughly five DR-DQ haplotypes were handled as single units for association and clustering because linkage in the cohort was strong. Among roughly 370 genotyped donors of the cohort, an average of about 240,000 unique TCR beta nucleotide sequences were sequenced per donor, around 20% of them non-productive. Besides the first cohort of roughly 640 subjects, a separate validation cohort made up of over 95 different subjects was used. Donor age, sex, ethnicity and CMV serostatus were compiled alongside the repertoire data. General conclusions and limits of the study: A further reported finding was that TCR beta sequences accurately predicted the HLA-A and HLA-B alleles for most subjects in the first cohort. A later analysis found that HLA-associated TCR beta chains were more clonally expanded and had lower generation probabilities than equally common non-associated chains. Only TCR beta chains were sequenced in this cohort, and the absence of alpha or paired-chain data limited detectable features. Presence/absence analyses assumed roughly uniform sequencing depth across donors, an assumption that may not hold. The study listed 164 TCR beta chains as associated with cytomegalovirus. Because HLA typing was missing for some donors at each locus, association tests included only the typed subset. According to a later analysis, most CMV-associated TCR beta chains appeared to be HLA-restricted, and the HLA associations seemed to be driven largely by CMV exposure. A cluster of highly shared sequence variants was judged likely to be a technical artifact of the sequencing pipeline. It was suggested by the authors that the approach could potentially be generalized to other disease states and immunological phenotypes. In a later genetic analysis, fewer N-insertions in productive TCRs were reported among donors in an Asian-associated ancestry cluster than the roughly 700-donor mean. In vitro tests confirmed that three of the cytomegalovirus-associated TCR beta chains recognize cytomegalovirus antigens. Over 15 rarely observed V segments, including chromosome 9 orphons, were excluded from the earlier analysis of a few hundred of the donors because counts were too low. In a later analysis, some 17,000 TCR beta sequences were associated with specific HLA alleles at a false discovery rate of 0.05. A later analysis found that TCR association rates varied across HLA loci, with DRB1 alleles showing the most associated TCRs and HLA-C alleles the fewest. Immune exposure information for the cohort was limited to CMV serostatus. An association between a missense DCLRE1C variant and V-gene and J-gene trimming of TCR beta chains was found in a later genetic analysis and replicated in an independent cohort. Strong co-occurrence of HLA alleles, especially DR and DQ, made assigning TCR associations to individual alleles difficult. Several of the top co-occurrence clusters appeared to be linked to parvovirus B19, influenza, CMV and Epstein-Barr virus, according to a later analysis. In an earlier analysis of some 500 of the donors, most TCR beta V segments appeared in productive rearrangements about 87% or about 30% of the time, broadly matching IMGT annotations. Because the 87-base-pair reads could not distinguish some IMGT-functional V segments, including TRBV6-2 and TRBV6-3, those segments were excluded. In both the original and validation cohorts, the classifier was reported to diagnose cytomegalovirus status with high specificity and sensitivity. Correlated functional status among segregating V segments might be attributable to linkage disequilibrium, but an unknown experimental factor could not be ruled out. Most TCR sequences were observed very rarely across donors, whereas some public TCRs were present in many individuals.

The cohort comprised some 680 healthy bone marrow donors. At the time of sampling, all cohort members were nominally healthy, though unrecorded immune exposures were likely present. The donor was CMV seropositive and belonged to the group of around 300 seropositive cohort members. Every donor gave a peripheral blood sample, and the peripheral blood mononuclear cells from that sample were used for TCR beta sequencing. Genomic DNA was extracted from the blood cell samples with the Qiagen DNeasy Blood Extraction Kit. According to the germline V gene, CDR1 reads MDHEN and CDR2 reads SYDVKM. Unmatched junction bases come to 2, with V trimmed by 4 bases and J by 0 bases. The CDR3, from cysteine to phenylalanine, totals 14 residues. Only the CDR3 portion is preserved as DNA: 42 bases, with reading frame beginning at the first base. Of note for this clone: Its recognized antigen is unknown. The sample holds no much larger clone one base away, and base qualities are not on file.

The library was obtained by the immunoSEQ multiplex PCR assay. A mixture of 60 forward primers for TCR Vbeta segments and 13 reverse primers for TCR Jbeta segments was used in the multiplex PCR. The CDR3 region of rearranged TCR beta genes was amplified from genomic DNA with a multiplex PCR assay. The Illumina HiSeq System was used to sequence the amplified TCR beta libraries as 87-base-pair reads. The source study handled its data this way. Across the roughly 700 repertoires, a later analysis counted 75 million to 90 million unique TCR beta chains, 8.5 million to 12 million of which were shared by at least two donors. To remove PCR and sequencing errors, raw reads were error-corrected and collapsed into unique sequences using a nearest-neighbor algorithm that merged closely related sequences. V, D and J gene segments were assigned by aligning CDR3 sequences to IMGT reference sequences. For a sequence to be retained, a match of at least six nucleotides was required to both a V gene segment and a J gene segment. Rearrangements were called productive when the CDR3 lacked stop codons and stayed in frame with V and J; all others were non-productive. CDR3 was defined according to IMGT convention as the region running from the second conserved V-encoded cysteine to the conserved J-encoded phenylalanine. In an earlier analysis of more than 550 of the donors, sequences lacking an unambiguous match to a single V gene segment were excluded. An earlier analysis of fewer than 750 of the donors called V segments functional above 56.7% productive rearrangements and segregating when the between-donor standard deviation exceeded 5%. A statistical classification framework was built to diagnose cytomegalovirus status from the catalog of TCR beta chain sequences. A later analysis assigned V and J genes by comparing TCR nucleotide sequences with IMGT/GENE-DB human TR gene sequences. A later analysis assigned CDR3 sequences and most-parsimonious VDJ recombination scenarios with the TCRdist pipeline. In a later analysis, each TCR beta chain was defined by its CDR3 amino acid sequence together with its V-gene family, and reads lacking a unique V-gene family were excluded. In a later analysis, 500 to 650 highly shared, low-generation-probability nucleotide sequences were removed to address suspected cross-contamination and a sequencing artifact. For each public chain, a later analysis derived a clonal expansion index from normalized ranks of inferred template counts within each repertoire. In a later analysis, generation probabilities were computed with a VDJ recombination model fitted to out-of-frame rearrangements, and the resulting probabilities were checked against IGoR. Hypergeometric tests were used in a later analysis to score TCR-TCR, TCR-HLA and TCR-CMV co-occurrence, with a repertoire-size bias correction applied to the TCR pairs. To estimate false discovery rates, a later analysis permuted the HLA or CMV assignments 20 times. In a later analysis, co-occurring TCRs were grouped using DBSCAN, with TCRdist sequence similarity added in when clustering inside HLA-allele-positive subsets. Co-occurrence clustering excluded repertoires with fewer than 30,000 or more than 120,000 public chains, plus five with anomalous nucleotide sharing. Drawn from immuneACCESS, this table holds only the in-frame rearrangements with V and J called that TCRdb kept. Clones are partly lost; checked studies trace under half to an unresolved V gene and leave the rest unexplained. V and J calls and clone size come straight from that table; D and trimming were deduced from the DNA. The sample data list over 100,000 clones, and around 66% of these were observed just once. The top ten hold more than 6.5% of the sample.

The sequence is built from TRBV28 and TRBJ2-7; 8 nucleotides in the junction match TRBD1. The sequenced material came from PBMCs. The clonotype comes from a woman aged 35 to 49 in good health and CMV-seropositive. The nucleotide sequence reads TGTGCCAGCAGTTCAGGGGGCGACTCCTACGAGCAGTACTTC. The resulting protein is CASSSGGDSYEQYF.